These 21 T cell receptor beta chains share one sample of origin, sequenced in a study of blood T cell repertoires in COVID-19. Assay used: immunoSEQ multiplex PCR; TCRdb lists only in-frame clones, some missing. The sample yields a few hundred thousand clones, 88% seen once. The sequencing sample was made of peripheral blood. The receptors were sampled from a woman aged 30 to 39 who had recovered from COVID-19.

J is TRBJ2-7 and V is TRBV3-1 (or the pseudogene TRBV3-2); 8 bases agree with TRBD1. Germline CDR1 LGHDT, CDR2 YNNKEL (reference sequence). This CDR3 spans 14 amino acids. J gave up 6 bases and V 1 base, and 5 bases lay outside the gene matches. The DNA for the CDR3 is TGTGCCAGCAGCCAAGTAGACCAGGGGGCCGAGCAGTACTTC. Its protein is CASSQVDQGAEQYF.

The J gene is TRBJ1-3, the V gene TRBV9, with 8 bases lining up with TRBD1. With 2 bases clipped from V and 4 bases from J, the junction kept 8 bases outside the gene matches. This CDR3 is 16 amino acids long. Germline values: CDR1 SGDLS, CDR2 YYNGEE. The CDR3 coding sequence is TGTGCCAGCAGCGTGCGACAGGGGCCTAGGGGAAACACCATATATTTT. This encodes CASSVRQGPRGNTIYF.

The chain recombines TRBV12-3 or TRBV12-4 with TRBJ2-7, with a weak D call TRBD1 (5 bases). This CDR3 is built from 13 residues. V shed 8 bases and J shed 3 bases, with 14 bases lying between them. Written as DNA, the CDR3 is TGTGCCAGCGGGCAGGGTGAAGACTACGAGCAGTACTTC. Translated, it gives CASGQGEDYEQYF.

The rearrangement joins TRBV30 to TRBJ1-5, with D hard to call. The germline CDR1 and CDR2 sequences are GTSNPN and SVGIG (reference sequence). Trimming took off 3 bases at V and 0 bases at J, with 9 bases between the two ends. The CDR3 consists of 14 residues. CDR3 nucleotides: TGTGCCTGGAGGGAGAGTTATAGCAATCAGCCCCAGCATTTT. Amino acids: CAWRESYSNQPQHF.

This clone was found a few times. V and J are TRBV6-5 and TRBJ1-2; maybe TRBD1 (6 bases). The germline CDR1 and CDR2 sequences are MNHEY and SVGAGI. Trimming took 5 bases from V and 13 from J, leaving 20 bases between them. This CDR3 region has 13 residues. CDR3 residues: CASSTRDIRGFTF. CDR3 sequence (DNA): TGTGCCAGCAGTACCCGGGACATTCGCGGTTTCACCTTC.

The chain is built from TRBV24-1 and TRBJ2-1; TRBD2 agrees at 9 bases. Germline-derived CDR1 and CDR2 are KGHDR and SFDVKD. V shed 7 bases and J 3 bases; nucleotides not matched to a gene: 3. This CDR3 spans 14 amino acids. CDR3 bases: TGTGCCACCAGCCTAGCGGGGCTCTACAATGAGCAGTTCTTC. Translating it yields CATSLAGLYNEQFF.

This clone was observed a single time. The gene calls are TRBV21-1 and TRBJ1-5; the tabulated D call, TRBD1, remains unverified against the DNA. TRBV21-1 is a documented pseudogene. The CDR3 is 18 amino acids. This chain's CDR3 is CASTKSAWTGSGNQPQHF. In DNA form, the CDR3 reads TGTGCCAGCACCAAAAGTGCGTGGACAGGGAGCGGCAATCAGCCCCAGCATTTT.

The genes are TRBV9 and TRBJ1-3, with D tentatively TRBD1 (6 bases). Trimming removed 0 bases at V and 0 bases at J, with 10 bases between. CDR1 and CDR2 (germline): SGDLS, YYNGEE. The CDR3 sequence is 16 residues long. CDR3 sequence reads: CASSVEGHGSGNTIYF. In DNA, the CDR3 is TGTGCCAGCAGCGTAGAGGGACACGGCTCTGGAAACACCATATATTTT.

V usage is TRBV19 and J usage is TRBJ2-2; no definite D call. Trimming removed 4 bases at V and 6 bases at J, with 21 bases between. This CDR3 has 17 amino acids. CDR1 and CDR2 (germline): LNHDA, SQIVND (reference sequence). CDR3 loop: CASSTRSIYRSAGELFF. CDR3 in DNA: TGTGCCAGTAGTACCAGATCGATATACAGATCAGCCGGGGAGCTGTTTTTT.

The chain links TRBV9 to TRBJ1-6; the D is unclear. V lost 0 bases and J 6 bases, leaving 7 bases between the germline ends. The CDR3 is 14 amino acids. CDR1 and CDR2 (germline): SGDLS, YYNGEE. As DNA, the CDR3 is TGTGCCAGCAGCGTAGAACAGTTTAATTCACCCCTCCACTTT. It encodes CASSVEQFNSPLHF.

This chain uses TRBV2 with TRBJ1-4; no clear D. This CDR3 is built from 15 residues. V was clipped by 5 bases and J by 4 bases, with 14 bases between them. Per germline, CDR1 SNHLY and CDR2 FYNNEI. Written as DNA, the CDR3 is TGTGCCAGCAGTCAAGGCAGCGGCAATAATGAAAAACTGTTTTTT. Its protein product is CASSQGSGNNEKLFF.

The chain combines TRBV28 with TRBJ1-2; 12 bases line up with TRBD1. This CDR3 spans 16 amino acids. Germline assignment: CDR1 MDHEN and CDR2 SYDVKM. J was trimmed by 4 bases and V by 5 bases; bases with no gene match: 8. Here the CDR3 DNA reads TGTGCCAGCAGTCCGGGACAGGGGGCATTCGGCTATGGCTACACCTTC. Its translation: CASSPGQGAFGYGYTF.

This clone has more than one count but fewer than ten. The chain uses TRBV19 and TRBJ2-7, with 7 nucleotides matching TRBD2. Germline assignment: CDR1 LNHDA and CDR2 SQIVND (reference sequence). Unmatched junction bases numbered 11, after V lost 11 bases and J lost 7 bases. The CDR3 is 12 amino acids. This CDR3 reads CASQREGGEQYF. CDR3 bases: TGTGCCTCCCAAAGGGAGGGTGGGGAGCAGTACTTC. Drawing the rest from reference TRBV19 and TRBJ2-7, the complete variable domain is DGGITQSPKYLFRKEGQNVTLSCEQNLNHDAMYWYRQDPGQGLRLIYYSQIVNDFQKGDIAEGYSVSREKKESFPLTVTSAQKNPTAFYLCASQREGGEQYFGPGTRLTVT.

The chain joins TRBV4-2 to TRBJ2-7; possible D gene TRBD1, 6 bases. Germline V gives CDR1 LGHNA, CDR2 YNFKEQ. The CDR3 is 15 residues long. Trimming took 0 bases from V and 3 from J, leaving 12 bases between them. The DNA of the CDR3 is TGTGCCAGCAGCCAAGAACGGGACATCATCTACGAGCAGTACTTC. It specifies CASSQERDIIYEQYF.

This chain uses TRBV28 with TRBJ2-5; weak D call: TRBD1 (5 bases). The ends were cut back, 4 bases at V and 3 bases at J, with 9 bases in the middle. The length of the CDR3 is 13 residues. Germline V gene data show CDR1 as MDHEN and CDR2 as SYDVKM. In nucleotides, the CDR3 is TGTGCCAGCAGTTCGACAGAAAAAGAGACCCAGTACTTC. This encodes CASSSTEKETQYF.

The rearrangement uses TRBV28 and TRBJ1-1, with 7 bases lining up with TRBD1. Germline V CDR1 and CDR2: MDHEN, SYDVKM. J lost 3 bases, V lost 5 bases, and 6 bases had no gene match. The CDR3 runs to 14 residues. This CDR3 is CASSGTAGDTEAFF. In nucleotides, the CDR3 is TGTGCCAGCAGTGGGACAGCTGGGGACACTGAAGCTTTCTTT. The complete variable domain, with remaining parts taken from reference TRBV28 and TRBJ1-1, reads DVKVTQSSRYLVKRTGEKVFLECVQDMDHENMFWYRQDPGLGLRLIYFSYDVKMKEKGDIPEGYSVSREKKERFSLILESASTNQTSMYLCASSGTAGDTEAFFGQGTRLTVV.

V is TRBV2 and J is TRBJ1-1, with 8 positions matching TRBD1. Germline V gene sequence: CDR1 SNHLY, CDR2 FYNNEI. V lost 5 bases and J lost 5; bases outside the gene matches: 7. CDR3 length equals 14 residues. DNA for the CDR3: TGTGCCAGCAGTAAACAGGGGGGGAGTACTGAAGCTTTCTTT. Encoded protein: CASSKQGGSTEAFF.

This chain connects TRBV7-8 to TRBJ2-5, with TRBD1 matching 8 bases. Germline values: CDR1 SGHVS, CDR2 FQNEAQ. This CDR3 is built from 14 residues. V dropped 4 bases and J dropped 3; count of bases not matched to a gene: 4. This CDR3 is CASSSGGGKETQYF. The CDR3 coding sequence is TGTGCCAGCAGCTCAGGGGGCGGGAAAGAGACCCAGTACTTC.

This chain joins TRBV5-1 and TRBJ2-7, with 9 bases identical to TRBD1. The CDR3 has 12 amino acids. With 4 bases clipped from V and 9 bases from J, the junction kept 5 bases outside the gene matches. Germline V CDR1 and CDR2: SGHRS, YFSETQ. The CDR3 here is CASSGQGPRQYF. DNA for the CDR3: TGCGCCAGCAGCGGACAGGGGCCGAGGCAGTACTTC.

The gene calls are TRBV4-3 and TRBJ1-4, with 8 bases aligning to TRBD1. This CDR3 has 15 amino acids. V dropped 1 base and J dropped 7; count of bases not matched to a gene: 5. Germline V lookup: CDR1 LGHNA, CDR2 YSLEER. This CDR3 is CASSQADRGSEKLFF. In DNA, the CDR3 is TGCGCCAGCAGCCAAGCTGACAGGGGAAGTGAAAAACTGTTTTTT.

The CDR3 loop is CASSSGYGYTF. CDR3 DNA sequence: TGTGCCAGCAGCTCAGGCTATGGCTACACCTTC. The J gene is TRBJ1-2, the V gene TRBV5-4, with D uncertain. The germline CDR1 and CDR2 sequences are SGHNT and YYREEE (reference sequence). V was shortened by 3 bases and J by 4 bases, with 4 bases between the two germline ends. CDR3 length equals 11 residues.